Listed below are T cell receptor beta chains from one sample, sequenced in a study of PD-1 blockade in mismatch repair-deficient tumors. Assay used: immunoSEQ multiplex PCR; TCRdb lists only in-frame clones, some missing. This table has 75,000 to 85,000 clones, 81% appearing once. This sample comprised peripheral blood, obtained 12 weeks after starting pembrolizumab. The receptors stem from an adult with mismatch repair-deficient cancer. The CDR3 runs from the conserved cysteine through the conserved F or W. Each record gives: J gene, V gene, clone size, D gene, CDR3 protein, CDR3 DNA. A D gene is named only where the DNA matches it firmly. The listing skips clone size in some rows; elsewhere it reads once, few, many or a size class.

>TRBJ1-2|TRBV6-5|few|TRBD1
CASSSETGTYGYTF
TGTGCCAGCAGTTCCGAGACAGGGACCTATGGCTACACCTTC
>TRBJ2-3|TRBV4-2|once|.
CASSQGAADTQYF
TGTGCCAGCAGCCAAGGTGCAGCAGATACGCAGTATTTT
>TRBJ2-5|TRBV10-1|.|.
CASSKGRETQYF
TGCGCCAGCAGCAAGGGCCGAGAGACCCAGTACTTC
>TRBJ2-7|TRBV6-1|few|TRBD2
CASSENPGGTYEQYF
TGTGCCAGCAGTGAAAACCCGGGAGGGACCTACGAGCAGTACTTC
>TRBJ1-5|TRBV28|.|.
CASSFRGGGNQPQHF
TGTGCCAGCAGTTTTCGAGGGGGTGGCAATCAGCCCCAGCATTTT
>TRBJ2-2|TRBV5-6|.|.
CASSLGRNTGELFF
TGTGCCAGCAGCTTGGGCAGGAACACCGGGGAGCTGTTTTTT
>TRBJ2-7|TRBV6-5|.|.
CASSENYEQYF
TGTGCCAGCAGTGAGAACTACGAGCAGTACTTC
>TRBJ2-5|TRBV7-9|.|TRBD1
CASSLLGTGTETQYF
TGTGCCAGCAGCTTACTCGGGACAGGGACAGAGACCCAGTACTTC
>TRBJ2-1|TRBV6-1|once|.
CASNWAGEQFF
TGTGCCAGCAACTGGGCGGGTGAGCAGTTCTTC
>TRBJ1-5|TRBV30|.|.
CAWSASEGQPQHF
TGTGCCTGGAGTGCGTCGGAGGGACAGCCCCAGCATTTT
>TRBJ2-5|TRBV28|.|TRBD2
CASSGIRETQYF
TGTGCCAGTAGCGGGATCAGAGAGACCCAGTACTTC
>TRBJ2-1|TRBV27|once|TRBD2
CASSRGSGSQGEQFF
TGTGCCAGCAGTCGGGGTAGCGGGAGCCAGGGTGAGCAGTTCTTC
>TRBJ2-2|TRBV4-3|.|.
CASSQARQATGELFF
TGCGCCAGCAGCCAAGCGAGACAGGCCACCGGGGAGCTGTTTTTT
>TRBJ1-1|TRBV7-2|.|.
CASSLAPDTEAFF
TGTGCCAGCAGCTTAGCACCAGACACTGAAGCTTTCTTT
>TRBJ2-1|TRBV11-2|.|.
CASSYGGPSFNEQFF
TGTGCCAGCAGCTACGGGGGGCCAAGTTTTAATGAGCAGTTCTTC
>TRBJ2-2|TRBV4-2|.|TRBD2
CASSQELSGGRKTGELFF
TGTGCCAGCAGCCAAGAATTGTCGGGAGGGCGTAAAACCGGGGAGCTGTTTTTT
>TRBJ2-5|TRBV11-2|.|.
CASSLVREETQYF
TGTGCCAGCAGCTTAGTCCGGGAGGAGACCCAGTACTTC
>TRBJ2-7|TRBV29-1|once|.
CSVEDQGIVPYEQYF
TGCAGCGTTGAAGATCAAGGGATAGTCCCCTACGAGCAGTACTTC
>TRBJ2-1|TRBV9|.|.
CASSPRGNRNSYNEQFF
TGTGCCAGCAGCCCAAGAGGTAACCGAAACTCCTACAATGAGCAGTTCTTC
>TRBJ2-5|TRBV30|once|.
CAWSVESQTQYF
TGTGCCTGGAGTGTCGAGAGTCAGACCCAGTACTTC
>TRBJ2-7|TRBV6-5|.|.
CASSYRDKLGTYEQYF
TGTGCCAGCAGTTACCGAGACAAACTAGGGACCTACGAGCAGTACTTC
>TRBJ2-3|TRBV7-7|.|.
CASSLRGADTQYF
TGTGCTAGCAGCTTAAGAGGAGCAGATACGCAGTATTTT
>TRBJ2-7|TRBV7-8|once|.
CASSASSYEQYF
TGTGCCAGCAGCGCGAGCTCCTACGAGCAGTACTTC
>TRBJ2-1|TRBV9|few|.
CASSVGTPEQFF
TGTGCCAGCAGCGTGGGCACGCCTGAGCAGTTCTTC